This T cell receptor (beta chain) appears in the sequencing data of a study of T cells in Graves' hyperthyroidism and ophthalmopathy. Germline V gene data show CDR1 as SGDLS and CDR2 as YYNGEE. The CDR3 runs 16 residues. Trimming removed 0 bases at V and 4 bases at J, with 14 bases between. Amplification yielded TCR beta CDR3 regions, with RNA transcripts as the source. In the first-round RT-PCR of the TCR CDR3, the HTBI primer set was used. MiXCR, applied by TCRdb to the multiplex PCR reads, yields one record per CDR3 protein. This sample carries under 450,000 distinct CDR3 sequences, more than 15% of them seen once, and the ten largest clones take 13% to 15%.

This sequence originates from a woman younger than 35 with Graves' hyperthyroidism. The rearrangement uses TRBV9 and TRBJ2-1; D gene ambiguous. The sequencing input was blood. As DNA, the CDR3 is TGTGCCAGCAGCGTAGGTCCCAGGCCCCAGTACAATGAGCAGTTCTTC. Residues: CASSVGPRPQYNEQFF.